This section outlines one T cell receptor beta chain sequence together with its context. The antigen is not known. The source of the sample is a study of T cell responses to AZD1222 COVID-19 vaccine. CDR1 and CDR2 (germline): MNHNY, SVGAGI (reference sequence). Between the trimmed V and J ends, which lost 5 bases and 2 bases, there was a span of 19 bases. This CDR3 has 16 amino acids. Produced via immunoSEQ multiplex PCR; TCRdb's table is partial and in-frame only. The table lists 130,000 to 150,000 clones, roughly 89% of them singletons. Regarding the study as a whole: CD4 TCRs covered the whole spike, strongest at regions 160-218 and 743-854. Clonal diversity was possibly underestimated, and the donors were mostly white British, with more females.

The sequence was obtained from an adult who received the AZD1222 COVID-19 vaccine. The V and J genes are TRBV6-6 and TRBJ2-7; TRBD1 or TRBD2 may be the D gene (5 bases each). Source: peripheral blood, taken 28 days after the second AZD1222 dose. CDR3 residues: CASSPAHAGTPYEQYF. CDR3 coding DNA: TGTGCCAGCAGTCCCGCCCACGCAGGGACCCCCTACGAGCAGTACTTC.